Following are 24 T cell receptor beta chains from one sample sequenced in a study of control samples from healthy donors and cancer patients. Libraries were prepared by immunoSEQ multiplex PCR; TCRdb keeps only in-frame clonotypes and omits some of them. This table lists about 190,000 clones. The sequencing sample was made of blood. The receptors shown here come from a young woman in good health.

CDR3 in DNA: TGTGCCAGCTCGCCGTTACGGGACGGCGTCTACAATGAGCAGTTCTTC. This codes for CASSPLRDGVYNEQFF. The chain has TRBV18 and TRBJ2-1, with D perhaps assigned TRBD1 or TRBD2 (5 bases each). In germline, CDR1 is KGHSH, CDR2 LQKENI. This CDR3 spans 16 amino acids. V lost 6 bases and J 3 bases, leaving 18 bases between the germline ends. The full variable domain, completed using reference TRBV18 and TRBJ2-1, is NAGVMQNPRHLVRRRGQEARLRCSPMKGHSHVYWYRQLPEEGLKFMVYLQKENIIDESGMPKERFSAEFPKEGPSILRIQQVVRGDSAAYFCASSPLRDGVYNEQFFGPGTRLTVL.

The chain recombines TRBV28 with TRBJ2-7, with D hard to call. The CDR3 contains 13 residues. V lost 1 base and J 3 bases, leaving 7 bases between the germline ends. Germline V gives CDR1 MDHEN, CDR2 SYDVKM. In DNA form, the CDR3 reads TGTGCCAGCAGTTTATTCCGAGTCTACGAGCAGTACTTC. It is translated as CASSLFRVYEQYF.

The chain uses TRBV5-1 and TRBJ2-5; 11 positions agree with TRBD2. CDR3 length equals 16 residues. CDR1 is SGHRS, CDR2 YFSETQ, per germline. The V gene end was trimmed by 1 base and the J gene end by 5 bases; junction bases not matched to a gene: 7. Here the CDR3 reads CASSLQFSGGAETQYF. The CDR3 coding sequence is TGCGCCAGCAGCTTGCAATTTAGCGGGGGGGCGGAGACCCAGTACTTC.

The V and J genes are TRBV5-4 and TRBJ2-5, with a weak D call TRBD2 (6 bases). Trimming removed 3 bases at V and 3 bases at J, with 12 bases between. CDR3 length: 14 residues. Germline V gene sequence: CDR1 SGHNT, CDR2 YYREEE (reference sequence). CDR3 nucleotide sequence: TGTGCCAGCAGCTATCTAGCGAACAAAGAGACCCAGTACTTC. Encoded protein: CASSYLANKETQYF.

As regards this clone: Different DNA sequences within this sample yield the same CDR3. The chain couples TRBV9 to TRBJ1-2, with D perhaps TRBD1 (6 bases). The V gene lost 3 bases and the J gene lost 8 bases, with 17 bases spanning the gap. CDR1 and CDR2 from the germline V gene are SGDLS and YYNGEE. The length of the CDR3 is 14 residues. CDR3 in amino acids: CASSGLGGGRGYTF. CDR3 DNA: TGTGCCAGCAGCGGGCTCGGAGGGGGGCGGGGCTACACCTTC. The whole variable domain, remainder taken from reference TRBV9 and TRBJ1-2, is DSGVTQTPKHLITATGQRVTLRCSPRSGDLSVYWYQQSLDQGLQFLIQYYNGEERAKGNILERFSAQQFPDLHSELNLSSLELGDSALYFCASSGLGGGRGYTFGSGTRLTVV.

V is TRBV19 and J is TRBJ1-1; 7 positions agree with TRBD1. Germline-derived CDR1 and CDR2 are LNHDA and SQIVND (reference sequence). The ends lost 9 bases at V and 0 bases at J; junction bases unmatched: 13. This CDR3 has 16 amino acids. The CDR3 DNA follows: TGTGCCAGCACCGAATGGACAGGACACCTGAACACTGAAGCTTTCTTT. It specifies CASTEWTGHLNTEAFF.

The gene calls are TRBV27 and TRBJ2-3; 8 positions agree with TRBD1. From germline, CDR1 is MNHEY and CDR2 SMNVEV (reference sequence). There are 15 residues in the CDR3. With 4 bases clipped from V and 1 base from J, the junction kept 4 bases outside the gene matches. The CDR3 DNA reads TGTGCCAGCAGTTCCAGGGGGCTCCGCACAGATACGCAGTATTTT. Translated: CASSSRGLRTDTQYF.

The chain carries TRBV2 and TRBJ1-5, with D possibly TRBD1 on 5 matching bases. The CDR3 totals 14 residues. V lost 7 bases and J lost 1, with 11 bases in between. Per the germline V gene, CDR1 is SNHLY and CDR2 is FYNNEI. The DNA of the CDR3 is TGTGCCAGCACTTCGGGACTAAGCAATCAGCCCCAGCATTTT. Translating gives CASTSGLSNQPQHF.

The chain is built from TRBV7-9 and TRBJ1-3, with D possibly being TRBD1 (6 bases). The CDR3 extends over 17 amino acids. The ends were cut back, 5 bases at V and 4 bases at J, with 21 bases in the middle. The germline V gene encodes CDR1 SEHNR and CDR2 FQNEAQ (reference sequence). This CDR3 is CASSRVYYRDSGNTIYF. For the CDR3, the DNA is TGTGCCAGCAGCCGGGTATATTACAGGGACTCAGGAAACACCATATATTTT.

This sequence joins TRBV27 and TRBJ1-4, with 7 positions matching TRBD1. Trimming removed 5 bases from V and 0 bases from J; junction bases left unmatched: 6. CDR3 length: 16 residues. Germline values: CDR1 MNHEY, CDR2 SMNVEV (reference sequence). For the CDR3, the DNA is TGTGCCAGCAGTGGTAGGACAGGCTCAACTAATGAAAAACTGTTTTTT. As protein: CASSGRTGSTNEKLFF.

The CDR3 coding sequence is TGTGCCAGCAGTCAGACAGTTCCCGGCTACACCTTC. This sequence encodes CASSQTVPGYTF. The genes are TRBV2 and TRBJ1-2; weak D call: TRBD1 (5 bases). This CDR3 is built from 12 residues. The V gene's germline CDR1 is SNHLY and CDR2 FYNNEI. Trimming stripped 5 bases from V and 8 bases from J, with 12 bases between. The variable domain in full, completed from reference TRBV2 and TRBJ1-2, reads EPEVTQTPSHQVTQMGQEVILRCVPISNHLYFYWYRQILGQKVEFLVSFYNNEISEKSEIFDDQFSVERPDGSNFTLKIRSTKLEDSAMYFCASSQTVPGYTFGSGTRLTVV.

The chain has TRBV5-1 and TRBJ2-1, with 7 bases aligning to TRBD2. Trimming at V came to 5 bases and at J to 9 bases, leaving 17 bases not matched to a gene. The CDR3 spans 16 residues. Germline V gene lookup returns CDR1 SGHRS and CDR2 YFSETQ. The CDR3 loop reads CASRDGLVLTSGEQFF. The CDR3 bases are TGCGCCAGCAGGGATGGACTAGTTTTAACGTCGGGTGAGCAGTTCTTC.

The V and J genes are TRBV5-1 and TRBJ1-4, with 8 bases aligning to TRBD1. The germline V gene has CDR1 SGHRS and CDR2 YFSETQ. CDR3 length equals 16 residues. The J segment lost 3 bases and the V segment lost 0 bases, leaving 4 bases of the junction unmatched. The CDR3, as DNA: TGCGCCAGCAGCTTGGATCAGGGGGCCCCTAATGAAAAACTGTTTTTT. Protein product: CASSLDQGAPNEKLFF. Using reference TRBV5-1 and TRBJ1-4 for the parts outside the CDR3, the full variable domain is KAGVTQTPRYLIKTRGQQVTLSCSPISGHRSVSWYQQTPGQGLQFLFEYFSETQRNKGNFPGRFSGRQFSNSRSEMNVSTLELGDSALYLCASSLDQGAPNEKLFFGSGTQLSVL.

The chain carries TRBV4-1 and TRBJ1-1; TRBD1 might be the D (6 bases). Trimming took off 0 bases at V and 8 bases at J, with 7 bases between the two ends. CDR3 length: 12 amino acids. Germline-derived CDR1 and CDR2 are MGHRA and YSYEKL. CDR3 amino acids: CASSQDRGEAFF. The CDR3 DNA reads TGCGCCAGCAGCCAAGACAGGGGAGAAGCTTTCTTT.

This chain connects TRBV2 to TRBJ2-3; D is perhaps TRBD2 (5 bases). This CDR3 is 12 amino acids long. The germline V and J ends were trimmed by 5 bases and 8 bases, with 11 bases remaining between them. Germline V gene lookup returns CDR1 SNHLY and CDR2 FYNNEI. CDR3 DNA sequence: TGTGCCAGCAGTCCCCAGAGGGCTACGCAGTATTTT. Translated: CASSPQRATQYF.

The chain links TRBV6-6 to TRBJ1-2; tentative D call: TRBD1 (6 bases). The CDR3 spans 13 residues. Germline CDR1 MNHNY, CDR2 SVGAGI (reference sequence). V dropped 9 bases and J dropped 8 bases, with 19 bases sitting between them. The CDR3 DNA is TGTGCCAGTCGACTAACTGTGGGGGCCGGCTACACCTTC. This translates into CASRLTVGAGYTF.

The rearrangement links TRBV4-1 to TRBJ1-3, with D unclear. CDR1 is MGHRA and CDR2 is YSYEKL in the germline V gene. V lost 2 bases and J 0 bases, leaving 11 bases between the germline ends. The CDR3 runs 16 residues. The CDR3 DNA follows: TGCGCCAGCAGCCAACCTAGACGGGACTCTGGAAACACCATATATTTT. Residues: CASSQPRRDSGNTIYF.

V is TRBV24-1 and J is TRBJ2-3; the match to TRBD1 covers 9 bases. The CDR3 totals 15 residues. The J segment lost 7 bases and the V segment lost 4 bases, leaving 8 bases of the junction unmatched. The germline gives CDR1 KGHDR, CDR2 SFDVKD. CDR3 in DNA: TGTGCCACCAGTGACCCGGACAGGGGAGGGAATACGCAGTATTTT. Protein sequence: CATSDPDRGGNTQYF.

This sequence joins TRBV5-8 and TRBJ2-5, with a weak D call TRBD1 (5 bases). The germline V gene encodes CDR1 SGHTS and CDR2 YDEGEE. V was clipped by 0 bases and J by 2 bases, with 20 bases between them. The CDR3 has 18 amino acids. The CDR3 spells CASSLGKGAGTSQETQYF. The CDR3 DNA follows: TGTGCCAGCAGCTTGGGGAAAGGGGCAGGCACTTCACAAGAGACCCAGTACTTC. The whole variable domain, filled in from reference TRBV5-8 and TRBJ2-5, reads EAGVTQSPTHLIKTRGQQATLRCSPISGHTSVYWYQQALGLGLQFLLWYDEGEERNRGNFPPRFSGRQFPNYSSELNVNALELEDSALYLCASSLGKGAGTSQETQYFGPGTRLLVL.

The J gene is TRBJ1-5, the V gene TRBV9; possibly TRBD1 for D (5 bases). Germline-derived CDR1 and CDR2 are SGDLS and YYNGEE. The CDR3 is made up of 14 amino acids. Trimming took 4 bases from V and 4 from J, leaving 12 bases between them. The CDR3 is CASSSLEGNQPQHF. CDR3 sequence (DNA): TGTGCCAGCAGCAGTCTCGAGGGGAATCAGCCCCAGCATTTT.

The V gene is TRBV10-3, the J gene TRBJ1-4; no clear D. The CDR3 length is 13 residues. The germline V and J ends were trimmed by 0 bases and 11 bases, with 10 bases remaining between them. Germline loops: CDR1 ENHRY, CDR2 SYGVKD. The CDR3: CAISESGETKLFF. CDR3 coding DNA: TGTGCCATCAGTGAGTCTGGGGAAACGAAACTGTTTTTT.

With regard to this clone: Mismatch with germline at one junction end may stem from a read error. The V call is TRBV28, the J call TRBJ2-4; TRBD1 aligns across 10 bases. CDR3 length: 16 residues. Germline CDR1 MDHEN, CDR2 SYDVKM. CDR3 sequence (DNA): TGTGCCAGCTCCATGGGGACAGGGGTTCCCAAGAACATTCAGTACTTC. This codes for CASSMGTGVPKNIQYF.

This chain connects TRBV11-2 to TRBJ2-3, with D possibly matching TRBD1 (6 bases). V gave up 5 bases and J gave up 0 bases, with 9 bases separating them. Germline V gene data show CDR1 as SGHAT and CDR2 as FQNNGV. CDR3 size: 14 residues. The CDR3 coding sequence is TGTGCCAGCAGCAGGACAGATAGCACAGATACGCAGTATTTT. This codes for CASSRTDSTDTQYF. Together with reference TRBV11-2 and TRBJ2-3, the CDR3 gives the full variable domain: EAGVAQSPRYKIIEKRQSVAFWCNPISGHATLYWYQQILGQGPKLLIQFQNNGVVDDSQLPKDRFSAERLKGVDSTLKIQPAKLEDSAVYLCASSRTDSTDTQYFGPGTRLTVL.

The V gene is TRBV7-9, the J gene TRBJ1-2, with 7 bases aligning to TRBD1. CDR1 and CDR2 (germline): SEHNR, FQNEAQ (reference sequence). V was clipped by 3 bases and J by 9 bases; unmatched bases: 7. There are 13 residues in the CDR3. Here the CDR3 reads CASSFPDRVSYTF. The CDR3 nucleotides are TGTGCCAGCAGCTTCCCCGACAGGGTTAGCTACACCTTC.